This T cell receptor (beta chain) emerged from a study of response to subunit inactivated influenza vaccine. This clonotype came up once. TCRdb processed the RT-PCR reads anew with MiXCR; each CDR3 protein has one entry. Of 650,000 to 800,000 distinct CDR3 sequences detected, about 18% appear once; the ten largest clones hold 9.5% to 13%. The CDR3 loop spans 11 amino acids. V was pared by 5 bases and J by 5 bases, with 6 bases between. Germline CDR1 and CDR2: MNHEY and SVGEGT. The chain carries TRBV6-2 or TRBV6-3 and TRBJ2-5; D unclear. This receptor was identified in a man aged 45-60 years who received an inactivated influenza vaccine. The sample was PBMCs from blood, taken roughly 5 days after vaccination. CDR3 sequence reads: CASSNWETQYF. The CDR3 DNA follows: TGTGCCAGCAGTAACTGGGAGACCCAGTACTTC.